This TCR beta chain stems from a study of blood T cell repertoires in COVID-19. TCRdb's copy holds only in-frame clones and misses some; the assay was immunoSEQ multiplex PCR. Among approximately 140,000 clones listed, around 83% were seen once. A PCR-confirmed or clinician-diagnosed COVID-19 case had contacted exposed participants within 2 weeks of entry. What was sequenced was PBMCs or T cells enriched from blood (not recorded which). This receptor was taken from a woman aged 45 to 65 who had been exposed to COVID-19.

The CDR3 loop is CASSSTKQGERENTIYF. The CDR3 nucleotides read TGCGCCAGCAGTTCAACAAAACAGGGGGAGAGGGAAAACACCATATATTTT. This chain connects TRBV23-1 to TRBJ1-3, with 8 bases that match TRBD1. TRBV23-1 is an open reading frame whose function is uncertain. Trimming removed 5 bases from V and 6 bases from J; junction bases left unmatched: 15. The CDR3 has 17 residues.